The 5 T cell receptor beta chains given below trace back to one sample, sequenced in a study of CD8 T cells in Susac syndrome. Random hexamers were used to reverse transcribe an amount of about 0.5 to 1 ug RNA. One entry per CDR3 protein, called by TCRdb with MiXCR from the immunoSEQ multiplex PCR reads. Of 210,000 or so distinct CDR3 sequences detected, around 93% appear once; the ten largest clones hold around 0.15%. The specimen was CD4+ T cells from PBMCs. The receptors were sampled from a human donor with Susac syndrome.

This clonotype was detected once. The V gene is TRBV7-2, the J gene TRBJ1-4; D is perhaps TRBD1 (6 bases). Germline V gene lookup returns CDR1 SGHTA and CDR2 FQGNSA. Between the trimmed V and J ends, which lost 3 bases and 8 bases, there was a span of 16 bases. The CDR3 totals 15 residues. DNA for the CDR3: TGTGCCAGCAGCTTTGCAGACAGGCGGCGCGAAAAACTGTTTTTT. Its translation is CASSFADRRREKLFF.

The rearrangement uses TRBV7-2 and TRBJ1-4, with D perhaps TRBD1 (6 bases). In germline, CDR1 is SGHTA, CDR2 FQGNSA. The CDR3 is 15 residues long. Trimming removed 5 bases from V and 8 bases from J, with 18 bases in between. The CDR3 DNA is TGTGCCAGCAGCGGATCACAGGGTTGGGGCGAAAAACTGTTTTTT. It specifies CASSGSQGWGEKLFF.

This chain uses TRBV2 with TRBJ1-6, with D tentatively TRBD1 (6 bases). Trimming cost V 2 bases and J 11 bases, with 10 bases left between them. Germline values: CDR1 SNHLY, CDR2 FYNNEI. This CDR3 is 13 amino acids long. The chain's CDR3 is CASSERAGAPLHF. The CDR3 DNA reads TGTGCCAGCAGTGAAAGGGCAGGGGCACCCCTCCACTTT. The full variable domain, its missing parts supplied by reference TRBV2 and TRBJ1-6, is EPEVTQTPSHQVTQMGQEVILRCVPISNHLYFYWYRQILGQKVEFLVSFYNNEISEKSEIFDDQFSVERPDGSNFTLKIRSTKLEDSAMYFCASSERAGAPLHFGNGTRLTVT.

The chain is built from TRBV20-1 and TRBJ2-1; 8 bases map to TRBD1. There are 12 residues in the CDR3. The ends lost 6 bases at V and 7 bases at J; junction bases unmatched: 5. The germline V gene has CDR1 DFQATT and CDR2 SNEGSKA (reference sequence). Written as DNA, the CDR3 is TGCAGTGCGGGGAGGACAGGGAATGAGCAGTTCTTC. Residues: CSAGRTGNEQFF.

The V call is TRBV5-1, the J call TRBJ2-2, with D possibly being TRBD2 (6 bases). The CDR3 totals 15 residues. Trimming stripped 0 bases from V and 4 bases from J, with 10 bases between. Germline loops: CDR1 SGHRS, CDR2 YFSETQ. The CDR3 DNA sequence: TGCGCCAGCAGCTTGGAAGGGGACTTCACCGGGGAGCTGTTTTTT. Protein product: CASSLEGDFTGELFF. The whole variable domain, filled in from reference TRBV5-1 and TRBJ2-2, reads KAGVTQTPRYLIKTRGQQVTLSCSPISGHRSVSWYQQTPGQGLQFLFEYFSETQRNKGNFPGRFSGRQFSNSRSEMNVSTLELGDSALYLCASSLEGDFTGELFFGEGSRLTVL.